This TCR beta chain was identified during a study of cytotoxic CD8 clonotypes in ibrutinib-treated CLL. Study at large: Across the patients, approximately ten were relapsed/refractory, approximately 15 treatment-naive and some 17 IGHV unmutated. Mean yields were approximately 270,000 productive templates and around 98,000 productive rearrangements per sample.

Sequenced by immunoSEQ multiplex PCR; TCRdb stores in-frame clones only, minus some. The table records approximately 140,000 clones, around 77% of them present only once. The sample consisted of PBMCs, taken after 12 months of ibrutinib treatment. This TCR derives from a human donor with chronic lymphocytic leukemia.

For the CDR3, the DNA is TGTGCCAGCAGCGTAGAAGAGGGAGGGCCGTTGAATGAGCAGTTCTTC. Residues: CASSVEEGGPLNEQFF. This chain joins TRBV9 and TRBJ2-1; TRBD2 aligns across 7 bases. Germline V lookup: CDR1 SGDLS, CDR2 YYNGEE. The CDR3 runs 16 residues. With V trimmed by 0 bases and J by 7 bases, 10 bases remained unmatched.